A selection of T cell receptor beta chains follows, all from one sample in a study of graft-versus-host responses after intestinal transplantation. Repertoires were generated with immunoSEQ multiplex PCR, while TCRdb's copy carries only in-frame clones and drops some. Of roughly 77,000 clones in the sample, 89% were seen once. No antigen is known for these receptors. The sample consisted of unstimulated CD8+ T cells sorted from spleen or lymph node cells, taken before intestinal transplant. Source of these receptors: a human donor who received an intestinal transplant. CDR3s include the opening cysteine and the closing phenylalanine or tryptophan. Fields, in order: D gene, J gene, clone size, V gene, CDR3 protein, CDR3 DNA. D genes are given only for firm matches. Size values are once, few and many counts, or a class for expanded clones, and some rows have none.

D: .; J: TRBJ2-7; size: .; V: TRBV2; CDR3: CASSEELYEQYF; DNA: TGTGCCAGCAGTGAAGAACTCTACGAGCAGTACTTC
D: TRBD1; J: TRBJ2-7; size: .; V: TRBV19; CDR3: CASSIVSGGVYEQYF; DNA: TGTGCCAGTAGTATAGTGTCAGGGGGCGTCTACGAGCAGTACTTC
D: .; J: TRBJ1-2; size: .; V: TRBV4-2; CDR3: CASSTRDRTNYGYTF; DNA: TGTGCCAGCAGCACGCGAGACAGGACTAACTATGGCTACACCTTC
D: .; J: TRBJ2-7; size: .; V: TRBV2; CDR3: CASSGGTSSYEQYF; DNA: TGTGCCAGCAGTGGAGGGACAAGCTCCTACGAGCAGTACTTC
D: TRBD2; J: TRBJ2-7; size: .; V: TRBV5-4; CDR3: CASSLGTSGAYEQYF; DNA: TGTGCCAGCAGCCTCGGGACTAGCGGGGCCTACGAGCAGTACTTC
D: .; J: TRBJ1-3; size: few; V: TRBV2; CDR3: CASSEFAGASGNTIYF; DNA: TGTGCCAGCAGTGAATTCGCGGGGGCGAGTGGAAACACCATATATTTT
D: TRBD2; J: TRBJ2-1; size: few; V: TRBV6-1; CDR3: CASRSLAGGGNEQFF; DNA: TGTGCCAGCAGATCACTAGCGGGGGGCGGGAATGAGCAGTTCTTC
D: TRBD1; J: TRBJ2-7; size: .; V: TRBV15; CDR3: CATSTRQGVSYEQYF; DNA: TGTGCCACCAGCACCCGACAGGGGGTATCATACGAGCAGTACTTC
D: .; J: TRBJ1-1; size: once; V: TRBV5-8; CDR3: CASSLGVNTEAFF; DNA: TGTGCCAGCAGCCTAGGAGTGAACACTGAAGCTTTCTTT
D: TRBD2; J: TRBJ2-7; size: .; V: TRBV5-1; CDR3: CASSLGASGMPYEQYF; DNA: TGCGCCAGCAGCTTGGGGGCTAGCGGGATGCCCTACGAGCAGTACTTC
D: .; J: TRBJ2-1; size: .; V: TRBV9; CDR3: CASSVVLALPAYNEQFF; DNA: TGTGCCAGCAGCGTAGTACTAGCTTTACCGGCCTACAATGAGCAGTTCTTC
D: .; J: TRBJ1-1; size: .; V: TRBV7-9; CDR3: CASSSPGERRRAFF; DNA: TGTGCCAGCAGCTCCCCCGGGGAGCGGCGCCGGGCTTTCTTT
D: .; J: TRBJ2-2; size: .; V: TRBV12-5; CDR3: CASGLVPGLIPGELFF; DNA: TGTGCTAGTGGTTTGGTTCCGGGACTGATCCCCGGGGAGCTGTTTTTT
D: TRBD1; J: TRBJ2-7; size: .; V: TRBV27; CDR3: CASSLSGQGVYEQYF; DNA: TGTGCCAGCAGTTTATCAGGACAGGGTGTTTACGAGCAGTACTTC
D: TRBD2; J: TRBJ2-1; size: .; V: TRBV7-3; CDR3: CASSTGGGSYNEQFF; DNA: TGTGCCAGCAGCACCGGGGGGGGCTCCTACAATGAGCAGTTCTTC
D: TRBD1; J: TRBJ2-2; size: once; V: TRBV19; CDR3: CASSISGTGLSVGTGELFF; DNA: TGTGCCAGTAGTATATCCGGGACAGGGCTTTCCGTGGGCACCGGGGAGCTGTTTTTT
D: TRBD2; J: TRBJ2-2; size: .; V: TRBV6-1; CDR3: CASRTGGDPGELFF; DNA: TGTGCCAGCAGGACGGGAGGGGACCCCGGGGAGCTGTTTTTT
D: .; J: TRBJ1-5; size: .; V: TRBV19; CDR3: CASSVRGYQPQHF; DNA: TGTGCCAGTAGTGTCAGGGGCTACCAGCCCCAGCATTTT
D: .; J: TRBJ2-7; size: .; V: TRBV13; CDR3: CASSFGPNSYEQYF; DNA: TGTGCCAGCAGCTTTGGGCCGAACTCCTACGAGCAGTACTTC
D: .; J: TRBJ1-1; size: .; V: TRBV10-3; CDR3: CAISVDSSEAFF; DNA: TGTGCCATCAGTGTGGACAGTAGTGAAGCTTTCTTT
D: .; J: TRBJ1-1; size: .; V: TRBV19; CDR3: CASSIAQANTEAFF; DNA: TGTGCCAGTAGTATAGCACAGGCAAACACTGAAGCTTTCTTT
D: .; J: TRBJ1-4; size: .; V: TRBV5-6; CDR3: CASSLGSGGTNEKLFF; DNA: TGTGCCAGCAGCCTTGGCTCGGGAGGAACTAATGAAAAACTGTTTTTT
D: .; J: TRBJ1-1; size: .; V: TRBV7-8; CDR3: CASSLARAVTEAFF; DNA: TGTGCCAGCAGCTTAGCGCGGGCCGTCACTGAAGCTTTCTTT
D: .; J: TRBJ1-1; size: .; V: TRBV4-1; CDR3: CASSQDPGWSTEAFF; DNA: TGCGCCAGCAGCCAAGACCCGGGGTGGAGCACTGAAGCTTTCTTT
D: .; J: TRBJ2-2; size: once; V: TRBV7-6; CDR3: CASSLAGGHTGELFF; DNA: TGTGCCAGCAGCTTAGCGGGGGGGCACACCGGGGAGCTGTTTTTT
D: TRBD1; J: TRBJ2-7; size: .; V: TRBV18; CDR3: CASSPQGTGYSSYEQYF; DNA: TGTGCCAGCTCACCACAAGGGACAGGGTATAGCTCCTACGAGCAGTACTTC
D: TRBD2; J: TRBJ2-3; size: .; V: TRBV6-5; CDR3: CASSYSAGGGTDTQYF; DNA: TGTGCCAGCAGTTACTCAGCGGGGGGAGGCACAGATACGCAGTATTTT
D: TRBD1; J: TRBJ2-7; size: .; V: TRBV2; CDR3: CASGEPGQGTYEQYF; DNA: TGTGCCAGCGGAGAACCGGGACAGGGAACCTACGAGCAGTACTTC
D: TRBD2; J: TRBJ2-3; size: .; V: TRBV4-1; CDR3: CASSQEGLAAYTDTQYF; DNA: TGCGCCAGCAGCCAAGAGGGACTAGCGGCATACACAGATACGCAGTATTTT
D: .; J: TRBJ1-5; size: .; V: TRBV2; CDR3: CASSEEVAGRNHPQHF; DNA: TGTGCCAGCAGTGAAGAGGTGGCGGGCAGGAATCACCCCCAGCATTTT
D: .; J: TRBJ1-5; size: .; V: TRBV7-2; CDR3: CASSQTGGGQPQHF; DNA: TGTGCCAGCAGCCAAACGGGGGGTGGACAGCCCCAGCATTTT
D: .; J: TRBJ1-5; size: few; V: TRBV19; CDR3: CASSIPGGYSNQPQHF; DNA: TGTGCCAGTAGTATACCGGGGGGTTATAGCAATCAGCCCCAGCATTTT
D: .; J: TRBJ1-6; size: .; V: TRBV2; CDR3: CASSPFGNLNSPLHF; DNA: TGTGCCAGCAGTCCTTTCGGGAACCTGAATTCACCCCTCCACTTT
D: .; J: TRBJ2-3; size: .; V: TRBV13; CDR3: CASSQQTSPDTQYF; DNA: TGTGCCAGCAGCCAACAGACTAGTCCAGATACGCAGTATTTT
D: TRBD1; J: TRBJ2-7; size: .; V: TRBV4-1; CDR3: CASSQGQGVDEQYF; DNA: TGCGCCAGCAGCCAGGGACAGGGGGTTGACGAGCAGTACTTC
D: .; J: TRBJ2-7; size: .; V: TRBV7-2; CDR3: CASSFENLYEQYF; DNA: TGTGCCAGCAGCTTTGAGAACCTCTACGAGCAGTACTTC
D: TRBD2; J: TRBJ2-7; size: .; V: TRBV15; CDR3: CATSSPGRGAYEQYF; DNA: TGTGCCACCAGCAGTCCGGGTCGGGGGGCCTACGAGCAGTACTTC
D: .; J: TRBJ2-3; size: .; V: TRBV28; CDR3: CASSPDREVTDTQYF; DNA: TGTGCCAGCAGTCCCGACAGGGAGGTCACAGATACGCAGTATTTT
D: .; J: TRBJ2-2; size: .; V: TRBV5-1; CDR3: CASSLVHRTPGELFF; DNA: TGCGCCAGCAGCTTGGTTCACAGAACCCCAGGGGAGCTGTTTTTT
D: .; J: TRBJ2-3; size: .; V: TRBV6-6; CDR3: CASTPVVEVPDTQYF; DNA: TGTGCCAGCACCCCGGTCGTAGAGGTCCCAGATACGCAGTATTTT
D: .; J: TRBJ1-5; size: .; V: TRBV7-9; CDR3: CASSLGSPSRDYVHQPQHF; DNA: TGTGCCAGCAGCTTAGGAAGTCCGTCCAGGGACTATGTACATCAGCCCCAGCATTTT
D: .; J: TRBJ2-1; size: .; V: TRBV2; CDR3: CASNVGHGNEQFF; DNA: TGTGCCAGCAACGTCGGACACGGGAATGAGCAGTTCTTC